This TCR beta chain was documented in a study of CD8 T cells in ankylosing spondylitis. With 4 bases clipped from V and 7 bases from J, the junction kept 6 bases outside the gene matches. The CDR3 length is 13 residues. The germline gives CDR1 MGHRA, CDR2 YSYEKL. TCRdb reprocessed the 5' RACE reads with MiXCR, giving one entry per CDR3 protein. The sample records roughly 670,000 distinct CDR3 sequences, 15% to 20% being singletons. Study conclusions and caveats: A TCR beta motif of 8 or 9 highly homologous variants appeared characteristic of ankylosing spondylitis blood.

This clonotype was observed at least ten times. Antigen: not known. The source material was blood, either unsorted or a sorted T cell fraction (not recorded which). This TCR came from a male donor with ankylosing spondylitis. The chain has TRBV4-1 and TRBJ1-1, with 7 bases identical to TRBD1. CDR3 protein: CASSPKGQDEAFF. CDR3 nucleotides: TGCGCCAGCAGCCCCAAAGGACAGGATGAAGCTTTCTTT.